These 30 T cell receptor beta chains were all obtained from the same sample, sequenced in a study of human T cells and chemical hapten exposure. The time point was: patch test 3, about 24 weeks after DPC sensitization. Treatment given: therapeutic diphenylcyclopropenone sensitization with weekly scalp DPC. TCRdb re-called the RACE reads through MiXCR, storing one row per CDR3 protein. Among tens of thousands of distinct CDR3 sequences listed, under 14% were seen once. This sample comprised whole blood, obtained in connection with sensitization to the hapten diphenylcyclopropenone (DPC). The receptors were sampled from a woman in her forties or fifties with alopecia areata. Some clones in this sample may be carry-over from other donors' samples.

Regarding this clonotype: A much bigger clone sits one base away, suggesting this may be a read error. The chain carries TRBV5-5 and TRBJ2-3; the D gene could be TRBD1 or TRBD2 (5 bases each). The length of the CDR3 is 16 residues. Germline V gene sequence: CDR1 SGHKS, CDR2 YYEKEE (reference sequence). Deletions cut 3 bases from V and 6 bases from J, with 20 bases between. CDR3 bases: TGTGCCAGCAGCTCCCCCCCTGAGGGGCCGGTGGATACGCAGTATTTT. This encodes CASSSPPEGPVDTQYF.

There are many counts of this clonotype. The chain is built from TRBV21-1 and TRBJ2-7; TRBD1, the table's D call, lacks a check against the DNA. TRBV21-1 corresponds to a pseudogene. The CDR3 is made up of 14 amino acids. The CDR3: CAKKPLNGGGEQYF. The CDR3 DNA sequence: TGTGCCAAGAAACCCCTTAACGGGGGGGGAGAACAGTACTTC.

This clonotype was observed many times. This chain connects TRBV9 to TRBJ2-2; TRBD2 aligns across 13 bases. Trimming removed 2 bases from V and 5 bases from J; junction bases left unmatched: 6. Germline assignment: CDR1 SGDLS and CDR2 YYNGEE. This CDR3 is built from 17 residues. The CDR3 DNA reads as TGTGCCAGCAGCGTTCCCCCGGGACTAGCGGGAACCGGGGAGCTGTTTTTT. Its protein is CASSVPPGLAGTGELFF.

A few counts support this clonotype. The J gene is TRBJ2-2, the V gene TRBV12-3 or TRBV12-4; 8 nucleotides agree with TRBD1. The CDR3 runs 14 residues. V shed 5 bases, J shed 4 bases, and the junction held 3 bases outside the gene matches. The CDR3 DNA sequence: TGTGCCAGCAGTCGGACAGGGTCCACCGGGGAGCTGTTTTTT. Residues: CASSRTGSTGELFF.

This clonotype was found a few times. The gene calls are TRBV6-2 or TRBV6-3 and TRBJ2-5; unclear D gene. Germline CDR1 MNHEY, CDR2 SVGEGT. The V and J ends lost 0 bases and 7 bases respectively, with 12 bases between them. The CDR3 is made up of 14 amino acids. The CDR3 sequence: CASSYSPAVVTQYF. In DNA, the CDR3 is TGTGCCAGCAGTTACTCCCCTGCTGTGGTGACCCAGTACTTC.

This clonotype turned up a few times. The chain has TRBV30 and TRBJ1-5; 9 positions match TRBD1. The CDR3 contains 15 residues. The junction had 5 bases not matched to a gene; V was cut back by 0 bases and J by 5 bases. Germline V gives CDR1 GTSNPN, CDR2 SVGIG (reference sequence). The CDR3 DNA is TGTGCCTGGAGTGTAGGGGACAGGGAGGATCAGCCCCAGCATTTT. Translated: CAWSVGDREDQPQHF.

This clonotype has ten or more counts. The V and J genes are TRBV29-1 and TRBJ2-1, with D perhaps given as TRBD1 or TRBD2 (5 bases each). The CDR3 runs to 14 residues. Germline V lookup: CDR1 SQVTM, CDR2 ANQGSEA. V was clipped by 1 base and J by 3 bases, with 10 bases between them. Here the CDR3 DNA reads TGCAGCGTTGAAGTAGGGACGGGCTACAATGAGCAGTTCTTC. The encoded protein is CSVEVGTGYNEQFF.

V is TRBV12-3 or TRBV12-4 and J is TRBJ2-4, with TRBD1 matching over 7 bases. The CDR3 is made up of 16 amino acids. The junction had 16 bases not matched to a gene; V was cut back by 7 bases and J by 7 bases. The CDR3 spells CASTRDRVGGRNIQYF. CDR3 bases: TGTGCCAGCACCAGAGACAGAGTAGGGGGCAGGAACATTCAGTACTTC.

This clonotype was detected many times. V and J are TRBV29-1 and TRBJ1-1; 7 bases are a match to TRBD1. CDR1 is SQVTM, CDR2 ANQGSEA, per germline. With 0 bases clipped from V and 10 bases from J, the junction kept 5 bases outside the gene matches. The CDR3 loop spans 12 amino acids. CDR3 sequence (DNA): TGCAGCGTTGAAGAGGGAGGGGGCGGAGCTTTCTTT. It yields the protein CSVEEGGGGAFF.

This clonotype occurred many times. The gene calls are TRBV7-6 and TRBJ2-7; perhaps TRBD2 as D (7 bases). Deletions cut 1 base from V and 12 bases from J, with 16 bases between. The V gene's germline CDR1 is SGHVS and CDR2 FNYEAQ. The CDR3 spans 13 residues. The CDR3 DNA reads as TGTGCCAGCAGCTTAGAGGGGGGAGCGGGACTGTACTTC. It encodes CASSLEGGAGLYF.

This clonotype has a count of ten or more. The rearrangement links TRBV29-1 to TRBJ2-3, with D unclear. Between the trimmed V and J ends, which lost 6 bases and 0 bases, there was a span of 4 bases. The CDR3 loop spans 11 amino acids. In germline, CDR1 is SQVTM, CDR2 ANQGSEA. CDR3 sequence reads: CSVDSTDTQYF. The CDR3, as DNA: TGCAGCGTGGATAGCACAGATACGCAGTATTTT.

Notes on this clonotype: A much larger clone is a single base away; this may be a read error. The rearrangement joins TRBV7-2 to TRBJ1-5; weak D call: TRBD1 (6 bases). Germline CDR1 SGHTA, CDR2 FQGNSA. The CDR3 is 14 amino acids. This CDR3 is CASSPRGPGQPRHF. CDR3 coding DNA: TGTGCCAGCAGCCCACGGGGGCCGGGTCAGCCCCGGCATTTT.

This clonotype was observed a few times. CDR3 in amino acids: CASSKTSGGYNEQFF. The CDR3 nucleotides are TGTGCCAGCAGCAAGACTAGCGGGGGGTACAATGAGCAGTTCTTC. The V gene is TRBV7-3, the J gene TRBJ2-1; 13 bases agree with TRBD2. Germline CDR1 SGHTA, CDR2 FQGTGA. The CDR3 is 15 amino acids. V lost 5 bases to trimming and J lost 4 bases; unmatched junction nucleotides: 2.

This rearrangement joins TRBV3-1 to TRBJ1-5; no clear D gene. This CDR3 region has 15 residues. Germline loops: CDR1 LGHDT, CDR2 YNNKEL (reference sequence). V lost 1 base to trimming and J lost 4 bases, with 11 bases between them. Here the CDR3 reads CASSQVNRPNQPQHF. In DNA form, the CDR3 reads TGTGCCAGCAGCCAAGTTAACCGACCTAATCAGCCCCAGCATTTT.

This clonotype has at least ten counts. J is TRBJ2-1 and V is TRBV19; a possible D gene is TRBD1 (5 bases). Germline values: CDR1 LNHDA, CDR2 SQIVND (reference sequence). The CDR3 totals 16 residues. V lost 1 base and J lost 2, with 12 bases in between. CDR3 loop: CASSIGGLRPYNEQFF. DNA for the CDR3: TGTGCCAGTAGTATAGGGGGCTTACGACCCTACAATGAGCAGTTCTTC.

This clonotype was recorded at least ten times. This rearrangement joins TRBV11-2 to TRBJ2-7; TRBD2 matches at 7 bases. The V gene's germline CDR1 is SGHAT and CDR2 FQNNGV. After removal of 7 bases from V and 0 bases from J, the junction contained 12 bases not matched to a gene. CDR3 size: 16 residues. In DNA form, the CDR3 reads TGTGCCAGCACCCAAATCGGCGGGAGTGCCTCCTACGAGCAGTACTTC. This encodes CASTQIGGSASYEQYF. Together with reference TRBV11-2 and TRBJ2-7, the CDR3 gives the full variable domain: EAGVAQSPRYKIIEKRQSVAFWCNPISGHATLYWYQQILGQGPKLLIQFQNNGVVDDSQLPKDRFSAERLKGVDSTLKIQPAKLEDSAVYLCASTQIGGSASYEQYFGPGTRLTVT.

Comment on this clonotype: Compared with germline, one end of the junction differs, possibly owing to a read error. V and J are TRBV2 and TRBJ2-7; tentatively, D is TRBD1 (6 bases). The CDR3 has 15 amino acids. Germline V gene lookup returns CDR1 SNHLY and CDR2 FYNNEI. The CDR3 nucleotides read TGTGCCAGCAGTCAAGCCGGGACACCCTCCTACGAGCAGTACTTC. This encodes CASSQAGTPSYEQYF.

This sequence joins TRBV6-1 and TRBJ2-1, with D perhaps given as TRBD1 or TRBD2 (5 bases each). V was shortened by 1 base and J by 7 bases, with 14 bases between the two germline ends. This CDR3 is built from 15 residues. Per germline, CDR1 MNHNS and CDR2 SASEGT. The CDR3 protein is CASSEVSGSRNEQFF. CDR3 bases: TGTGCCAGCAGTGAAGTTTCAGGGAGTAGGAATGAGCAGTTCTTC.

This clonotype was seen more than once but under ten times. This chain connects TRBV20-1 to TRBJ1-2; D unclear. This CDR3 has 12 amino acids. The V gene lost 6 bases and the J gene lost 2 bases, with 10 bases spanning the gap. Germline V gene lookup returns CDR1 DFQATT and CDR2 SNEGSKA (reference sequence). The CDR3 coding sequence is TGCAGTGCCACTCATTTGAACTATGGCTACACCTTC. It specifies CSATHLNYGYTF.

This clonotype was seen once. In DNA form, the CDR3 reads TGTGCCAGCTCGGACAGGGGTGAAGAGACCCAGTACTTC. This codes for CASSDRGEETQYF. This chain connects TRBV18 to TRBJ2-5; 9 bases align to TRBD1. CDR1 and CDR2 (germline): KGHSH, LQKENI. J gave up 3 bases and V 6 bases, and 2 bases lay outside the gene matches. CDR3 size: 13 residues.

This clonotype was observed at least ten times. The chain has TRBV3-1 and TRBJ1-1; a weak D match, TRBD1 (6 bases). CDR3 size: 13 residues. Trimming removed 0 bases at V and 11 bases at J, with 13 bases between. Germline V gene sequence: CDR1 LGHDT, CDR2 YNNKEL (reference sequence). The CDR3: CASSQDRGHLAFF. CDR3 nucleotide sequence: TGTGCCAGCAGCCAAGATCGGGGGCATCTGGCTTTCTTT.

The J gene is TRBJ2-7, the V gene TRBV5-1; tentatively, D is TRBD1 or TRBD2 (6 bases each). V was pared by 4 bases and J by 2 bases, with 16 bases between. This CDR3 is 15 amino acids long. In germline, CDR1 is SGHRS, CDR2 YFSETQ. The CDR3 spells CASSERGLSAYEQYF. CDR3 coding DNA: TGCGCCAGCAGCGAACGGGGGCTCAGTGCCTACGAGCAGTACTTC. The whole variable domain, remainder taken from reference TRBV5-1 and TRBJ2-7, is KAGVTQTPRYLIKTRGQQVTLSCSPISGHRSVSWYQQTPGQGLQFLFEYFSETQRNKGNFPGRFSGRQFSNSRSEMNVSTLELGDSALYLCASSERGLSAYEQYFGPGTRLTVT.

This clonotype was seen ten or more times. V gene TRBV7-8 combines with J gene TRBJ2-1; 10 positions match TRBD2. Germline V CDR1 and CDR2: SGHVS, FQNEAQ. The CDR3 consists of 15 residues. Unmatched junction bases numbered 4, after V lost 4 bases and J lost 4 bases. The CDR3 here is CASSSGLALYNEQFF. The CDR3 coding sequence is TGTGCCAGCAGCTCGGGACTAGCGCTGTACAATGAGCAGTTCTTC.

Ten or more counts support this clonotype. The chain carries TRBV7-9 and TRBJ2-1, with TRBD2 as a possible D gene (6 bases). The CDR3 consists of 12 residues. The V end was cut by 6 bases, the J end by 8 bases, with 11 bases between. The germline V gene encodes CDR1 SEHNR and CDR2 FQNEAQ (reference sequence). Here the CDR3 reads CASSPPGDEQFF. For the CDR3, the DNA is TGTGCCAGCAGTCCCCCGGGGGATGAGCAGTTCTTC.

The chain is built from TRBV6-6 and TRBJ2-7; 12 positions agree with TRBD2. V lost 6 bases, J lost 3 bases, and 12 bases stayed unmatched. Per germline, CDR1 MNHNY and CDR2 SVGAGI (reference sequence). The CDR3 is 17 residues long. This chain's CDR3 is CASSLTSGRSAGYEQYF. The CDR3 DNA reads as TGTGCCAGCAGCCTCACTAGCGGGAGGTCTGCAGGCTACGAGCAGTACTTC.

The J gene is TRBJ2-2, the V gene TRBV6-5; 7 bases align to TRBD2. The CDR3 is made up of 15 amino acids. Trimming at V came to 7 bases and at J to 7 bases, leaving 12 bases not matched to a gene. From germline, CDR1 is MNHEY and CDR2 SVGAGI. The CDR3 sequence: CASTPKGRAYGELFF. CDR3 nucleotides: TGTGCCAGCACCCCCAAAGGGAGGGCTTACGGGGAGCTGTTTTTT.

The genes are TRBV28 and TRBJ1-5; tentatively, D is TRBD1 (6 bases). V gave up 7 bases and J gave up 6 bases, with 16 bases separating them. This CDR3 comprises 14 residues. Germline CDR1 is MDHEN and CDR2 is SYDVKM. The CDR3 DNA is TGTGCCAGCACAAGGGGGGGGGTCGGTCAGCCCCAGCATTTT. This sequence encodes CASTRGGVGQPQHF.

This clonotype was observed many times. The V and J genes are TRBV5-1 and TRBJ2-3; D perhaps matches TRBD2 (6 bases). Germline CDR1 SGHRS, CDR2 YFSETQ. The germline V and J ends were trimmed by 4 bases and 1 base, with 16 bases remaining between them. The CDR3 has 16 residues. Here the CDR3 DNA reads TGCGCCAGCAGCCCCTCCGGGGTAGCGGGCACAGATACGCAGTATTTT. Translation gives CASSPSGVAGTDTQYF.

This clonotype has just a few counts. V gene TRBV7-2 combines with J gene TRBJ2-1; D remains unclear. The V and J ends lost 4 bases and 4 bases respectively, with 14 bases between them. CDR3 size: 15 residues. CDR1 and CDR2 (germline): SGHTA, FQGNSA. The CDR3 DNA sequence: TGTGCCAGCAGCTCCGACGGAGTCTCATACAATGAGCAGTTCTTC. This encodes CASSSDGVSYNEQFF.

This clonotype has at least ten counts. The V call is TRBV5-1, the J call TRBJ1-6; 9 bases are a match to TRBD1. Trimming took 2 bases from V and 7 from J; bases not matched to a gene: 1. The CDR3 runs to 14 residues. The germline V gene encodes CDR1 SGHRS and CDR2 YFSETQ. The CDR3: CASSFGQGNSPLHF. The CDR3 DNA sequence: TGCGCCAGCAGCTTCGGACAGGGGAATTCACCCCTCCACTTT. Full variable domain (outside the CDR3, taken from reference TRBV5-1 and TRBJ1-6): KAGVTQTPRYLIKTRGQQVTLSCSPISGHRSVSWYQQTPGQGLQFLFEYFSETQRNKGNFPGRFSGRQFSNSRSEMNVSTLELGDSALYLCASSFGQGNSPLHFGNGTRLTVT.